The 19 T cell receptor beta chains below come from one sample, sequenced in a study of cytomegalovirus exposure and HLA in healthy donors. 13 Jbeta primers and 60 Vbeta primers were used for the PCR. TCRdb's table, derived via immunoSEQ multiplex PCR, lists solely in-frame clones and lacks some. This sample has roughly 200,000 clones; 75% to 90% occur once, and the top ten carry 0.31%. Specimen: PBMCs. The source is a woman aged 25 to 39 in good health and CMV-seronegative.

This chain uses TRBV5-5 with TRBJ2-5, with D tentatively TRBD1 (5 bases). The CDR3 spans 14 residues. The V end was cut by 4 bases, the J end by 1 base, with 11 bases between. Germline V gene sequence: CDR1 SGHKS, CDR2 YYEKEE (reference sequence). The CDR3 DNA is TGTGCCAGCAGCCCTCTGACAGTCCAAGAGACCCAGTACTTC. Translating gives CASSPLTVQETQYF.

The CDR3 protein is CASSQDYGRETQYF. CDR3 nucleotide sequence: TGTGCCAGCAGCCAAGATTATGGGAGAGAGACCCAGTACTTC. The chain combines TRBV4-2 with TRBJ2-5; D might be TRBD2 (5 bases). In germline, CDR1 is LGHNA, CDR2 YNFKEQ. V was shortened by 0 bases and J by 4 bases, with 9 bases between the two germline ends. This CDR3 has 14 amino acids.

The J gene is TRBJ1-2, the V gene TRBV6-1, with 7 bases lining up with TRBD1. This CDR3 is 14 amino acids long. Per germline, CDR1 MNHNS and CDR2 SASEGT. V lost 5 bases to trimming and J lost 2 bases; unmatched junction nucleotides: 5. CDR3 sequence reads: CASSPRGKNYGYTF. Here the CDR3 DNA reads TGTGCCAGCAGTCCCAGGGGGAAGAACTATGGCTACACCTTC.

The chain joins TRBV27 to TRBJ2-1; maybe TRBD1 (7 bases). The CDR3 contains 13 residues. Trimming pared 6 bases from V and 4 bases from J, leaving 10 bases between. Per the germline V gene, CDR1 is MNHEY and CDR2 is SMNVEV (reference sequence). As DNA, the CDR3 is TGTGCCAGCAGGCGGGACAGTTACAATGAGCAGTTCTTC. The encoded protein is CASRRDSYNEQFF.

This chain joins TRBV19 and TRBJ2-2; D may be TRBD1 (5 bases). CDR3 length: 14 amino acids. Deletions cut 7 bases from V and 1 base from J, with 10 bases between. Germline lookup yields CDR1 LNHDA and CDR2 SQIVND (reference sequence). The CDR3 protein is CASNNRLNTGELFF. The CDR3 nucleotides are TGTGCCAGTAATAACAGGCTGAACACCGGGGAGCTGTTTTTT.

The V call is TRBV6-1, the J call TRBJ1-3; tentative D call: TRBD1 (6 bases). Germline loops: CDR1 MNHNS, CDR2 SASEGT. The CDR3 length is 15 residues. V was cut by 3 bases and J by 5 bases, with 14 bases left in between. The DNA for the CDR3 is TGTGCCAGCAGTGACCGACAGGATTTAAGAAACACCATATATTTT. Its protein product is CASSDRQDLRNTIYF.

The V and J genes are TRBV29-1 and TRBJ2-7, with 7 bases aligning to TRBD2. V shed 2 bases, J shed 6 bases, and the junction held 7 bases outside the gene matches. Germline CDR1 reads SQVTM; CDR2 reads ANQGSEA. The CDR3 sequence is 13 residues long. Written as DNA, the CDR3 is TGCAGCGTTGAACGGCGGGAGTTTGGCGAGCAGTACTTC. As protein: CSVERREFGEQYF.

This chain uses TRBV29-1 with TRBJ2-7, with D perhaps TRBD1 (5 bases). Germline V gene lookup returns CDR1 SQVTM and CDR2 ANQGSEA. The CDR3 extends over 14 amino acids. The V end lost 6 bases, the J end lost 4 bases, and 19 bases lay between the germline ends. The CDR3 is CSVALFRQSYEQYF. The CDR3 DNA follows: TGCAGCGTCGCCCTCTTCCGACAGTCATACGAGCAGTACTTC.

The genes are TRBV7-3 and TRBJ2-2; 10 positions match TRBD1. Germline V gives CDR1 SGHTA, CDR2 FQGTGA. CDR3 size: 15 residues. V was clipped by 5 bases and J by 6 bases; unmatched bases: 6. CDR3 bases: TGTGCCAGCAGCCCCGGGACAGGGGAAGCCGGGGAGCTGTTTTTT. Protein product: CASSPGTGEAGELFF.

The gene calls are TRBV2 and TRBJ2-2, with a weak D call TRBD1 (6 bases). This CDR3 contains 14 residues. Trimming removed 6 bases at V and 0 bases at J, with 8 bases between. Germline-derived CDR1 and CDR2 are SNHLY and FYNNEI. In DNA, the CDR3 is TGTGCCAGCAGCCGGACAGCGAACACCGGGGAGCTGTTTTTT. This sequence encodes CASSRTANTGELFF.

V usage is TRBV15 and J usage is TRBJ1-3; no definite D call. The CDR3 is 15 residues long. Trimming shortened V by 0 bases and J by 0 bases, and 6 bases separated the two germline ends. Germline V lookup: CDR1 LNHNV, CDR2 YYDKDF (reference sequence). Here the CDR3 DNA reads TGTGCCACCAGCAGAGATCTCGGCTCTGGAAACACCATATATTTT. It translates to CATSRDLGSGNTIYF. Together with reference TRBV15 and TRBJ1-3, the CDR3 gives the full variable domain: DAMVIQNPRYQVTQFGKPVTLSCSQTLNHNVMYWYQQKSSQAPKLLFHYYDKDFNNEADTPDNFQSRRPNTSFCFLDIRSPGLGDTAMYLCATSRDLGSGNTIYFGEGSWLTVV.

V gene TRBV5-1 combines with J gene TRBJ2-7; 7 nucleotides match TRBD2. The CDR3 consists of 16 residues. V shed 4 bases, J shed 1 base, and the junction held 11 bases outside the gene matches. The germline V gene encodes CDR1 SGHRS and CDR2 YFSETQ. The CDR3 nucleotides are TGCGCCAGCAGCCCAAAGGGAGGGAACCGGTCCTACGAGCAGTACTTC. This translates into CASSPKGGNRSYEQYF.

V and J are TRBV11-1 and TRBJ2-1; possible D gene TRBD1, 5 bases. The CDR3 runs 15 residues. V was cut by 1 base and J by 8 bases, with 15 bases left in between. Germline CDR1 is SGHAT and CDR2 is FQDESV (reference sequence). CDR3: CASSLGSGREYEQFF. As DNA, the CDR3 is TGTGCCAGCAGCTTAGGGTCCGGCAGGGAATATGAGCAGTTCTTC.

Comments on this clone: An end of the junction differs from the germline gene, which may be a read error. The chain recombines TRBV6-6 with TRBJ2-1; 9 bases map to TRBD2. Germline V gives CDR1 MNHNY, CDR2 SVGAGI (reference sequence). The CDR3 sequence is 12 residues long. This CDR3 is CASSYPTSGWIF. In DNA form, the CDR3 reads TGTGCCAGCAGTTACCCAACTAGCGGGTGGATCTTC.

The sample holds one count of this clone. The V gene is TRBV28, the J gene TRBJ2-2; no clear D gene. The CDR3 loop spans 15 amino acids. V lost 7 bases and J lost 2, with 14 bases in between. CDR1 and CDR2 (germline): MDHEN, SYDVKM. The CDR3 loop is CASIARRLNTGELFF. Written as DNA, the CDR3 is TGTGCCAGCATAGCCCGGAGACTTAACACCGGGGAGCTGTTTTTT.

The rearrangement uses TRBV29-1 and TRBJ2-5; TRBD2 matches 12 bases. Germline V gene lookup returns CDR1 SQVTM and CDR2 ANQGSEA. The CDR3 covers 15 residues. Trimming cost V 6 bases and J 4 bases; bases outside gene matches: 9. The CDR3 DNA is TGCAGCGTGGAAAGACTAGCGGGAGCTGCAGAGACCCAGTACTTC. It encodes CSVERLAGAAETQYF.

The DNA for the CDR3 is TGTGCCAGCAGCGTTCCGGGACAGGGAGTCACCGGGGAGCTGTTTTTT. The encoded protein is CASSVPGQGVTGELFF. V usage is TRBV28 and J usage is TRBJ2-2; 9 positions agree with TRBD1. This CDR3 has 16 residues. The J segment lost 4 bases and the V segment lost 6 bases, leaving 9 bases of the junction unmatched. CDR1 is MDHEN and CDR2 is SYDVKM in the germline V gene.

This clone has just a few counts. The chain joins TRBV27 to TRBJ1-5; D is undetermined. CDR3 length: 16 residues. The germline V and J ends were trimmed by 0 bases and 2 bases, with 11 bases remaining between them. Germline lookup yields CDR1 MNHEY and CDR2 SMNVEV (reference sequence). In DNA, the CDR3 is TGTGCCAGCAGTTTATCTTACGGTGAAGGCAATCAGCCCCAGCATTTT. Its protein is CASSLSYGEGNQPQHF.

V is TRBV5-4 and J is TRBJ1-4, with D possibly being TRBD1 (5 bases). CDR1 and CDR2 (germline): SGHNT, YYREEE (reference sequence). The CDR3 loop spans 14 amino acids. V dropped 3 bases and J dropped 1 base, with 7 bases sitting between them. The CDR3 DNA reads TGTGCCAGCAGCTGGGGGGGAACTAATGAAAAACTGTTTTTT. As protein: CASSWGGTNEKLFF.